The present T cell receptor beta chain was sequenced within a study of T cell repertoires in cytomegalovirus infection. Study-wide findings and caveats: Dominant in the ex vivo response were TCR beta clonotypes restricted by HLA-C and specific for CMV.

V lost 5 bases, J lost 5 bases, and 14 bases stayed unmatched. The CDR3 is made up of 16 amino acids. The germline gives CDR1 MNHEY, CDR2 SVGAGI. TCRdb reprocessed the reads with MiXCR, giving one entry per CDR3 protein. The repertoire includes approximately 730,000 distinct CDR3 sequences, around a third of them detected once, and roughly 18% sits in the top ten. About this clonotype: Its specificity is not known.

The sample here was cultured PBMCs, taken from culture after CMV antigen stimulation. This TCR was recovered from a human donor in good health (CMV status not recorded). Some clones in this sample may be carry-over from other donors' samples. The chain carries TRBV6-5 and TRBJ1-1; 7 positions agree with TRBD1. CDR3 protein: CASSLKPGTAQTEAFF. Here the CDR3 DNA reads TGTGCCAGCAGTCTAAAACCCGGGACAGCTCAGACTGAAGCTTTCTTT.